This entry lists 12 T cell receptor beta chains sequenced from one sample in a study of T cell responses to AZD1222 COVID-19 vaccine. Using immunoSEQ multiplex PCR, the repertoire was profiled, and TCRdb retains in-frame clones only, with some absent. This sample has some 130,000 clones, with 93% found just once. Sequenced here: peripheral blood, sampled on day 0 of AZD1222 vaccination. These receptor sequences come from an adult in good health.

CDR3 sequence (DNA): TGTGCCAGCAGTCGGACTAGCGGGGGAACGCCTTCCTACGAGCAGTACTTC. Translating it yields CASSRTSGGTPSYEQYF. The chain employs TRBV6-6 and TRBJ2-7, with 13 bases that match TRBD2. The CDR3 extends over 17 amino acids. V lost 5 bases, J lost 1 base, and 8 bases stayed unmatched. Germline V gene sequence: CDR1 MNHNY, CDR2 SVGAGI (reference sequence).

V is TRBV7-9 and J is TRBJ2-7; the D is unclear. The germline CDR1 and CDR2 sequences are SEHNR and FQNEAQ (reference sequence). This CDR3 has 15 residues. V gave up 3 bases and J gave up 6 bases, with 18 bases separating them. The CDR3 DNA reads as TGTGCCAGCAGCTTCGTCCCTTTCTTATCCGGCGAGCAGTACTTC. Translation: CASSFVPFLSGEQYF.

The DNA for the CDR3 is TGTGCCAGCAGCTTTTGGGGTCGTGCGAGGCACACTGAAGCTTTCTTT. This sequence encodes CASSFWGRARHTEAFF. This chain links TRBV7-3 with TRBJ1-1, with D hard to call. Looked up from germline, CDR1 is SGHTA and CDR2 is FQGTGA. V was shortened by 3 bases and J by 3 bases, with 17 bases between the two germline ends. This CDR3 region has 16 residues. Full variable domain (rest looked up from reference TRBV7-3 and TRBJ1-1): GAGVSQTPSNKVTEKGKYVELRCDPISGHTALYWYRQSLGQGPEFLIYFQGTGAADDSGLPNDRFFAVRPEGSVSTLKIQRTERGDSAVYLCASSFWGRARHTEAFFGQGTRLTVV.

The rearrangement links TRBV5-6 to TRBJ1-2; 10 nucleotides line up with TRBD1. With 4 bases clipped from V and 5 bases from J, the junction kept 8 bases outside the gene matches. CDR3 length equals 15 residues. Germline V gene lookup returns CDR1 SGHDT and CDR2 YYEEEE. CDR3 DNA: TGTGCCAGCAGCGTCCGGGACAGGGGCGCTTATGGCTACACCTTC. Translation: CASSVRDRGAYGYTF.

The genes are TRBV5-1 and TRBJ2-7, with D unresolved. Trimming cost V 4 bases and J 0 bases, with 23 bases left between them. Germline lookup yields CDR1 SGHRS and CDR2 YFSETQ. This CDR3 contains 18 residues. CDR3 in amino acids: CASSEGDVGFFSSYEQYF. Written as DNA, the CDR3 is TGCGCCAGCAGCGAAGGAGATGTAGGGTTTTTTAGCTCCTACGAGCAGTACTTC.

The chain links TRBV6-5 to TRBJ2-1; 8 bases map to TRBD2. The CDR3 covers 16 residues. Germline CDR1 reads MNHEY; CDR2 reads SVGAGI. V trimming: 2 bases; J trimming: 3 bases; junction bases outside the gene matches: 6. CDR3: CASSYTGRGGYNEQFF. CDR3 bases: TGTGCCAGCAGTTACACCGGGAGGGGGGGCTACAATGAGCAGTTCTTC.

The J gene is TRBJ1-2, the V gene TRBV6-5; D is unresolved. The V end was cut by 5 bases, the J end by 6 bases, with 10 bases between. The CDR3 runs 12 residues. In germline, CDR1 is MNHEY, CDR2 SVGAGI. The CDR3 sequence is CASSPRYDGYTF. Written as DNA, the CDR3 is TGTGCCAGCAGTCCCCGCTACGATGGCTACACCTTC.

The chain is built from TRBV7-9 and TRBJ2-7, with 7 bases fitting TRBD1. This CDR3 spans 13 amino acids. Germline CDR1 is SEHNR and CDR2 is FQNEAQ (reference sequence). The trim removed 5 bases at V and 2 bases at J, leaving 3 bases unmatched. The chain's CDR3 is CASSTRGTYEQYF. The CDR3 region has the DNA TGTGCCAGCAGCACCAGGGGGACCTACGAGCAGTACTTC.

The chain joins TRBV9 to TRBJ1-1; D gene unclear. The CDR3 runs 12 residues. Deletions cut 0 bases from V and 7 bases from J, with 7 bases between. Looked up from germline, CDR1 is SGDLS and CDR2 is YYNGEE. The CDR3 DNA reads TGTGCCAGCAGCGTAGTGGAGGGTGAAGCTTTCTTT. Translation: CASSVVEGEAFF.

The chain carries TRBV19 and TRBJ1-1; the D gene is possibly TRBD1 (5 bases). CDR3 length: 15 residues. Trimming cost V 10 bases and J 0 bases, with 18 bases left between them. From germline, CDR1 is LNHDA and CDR2 SQIVND (reference sequence). CDR3 coding DNA: TGTGCCACTACTCGAGTATCGGACATGAACACTGAAGCTTTCTTT. Its protein is CATTRVSDMNTEAFF.

This rearrangement joins TRBV30 to TRBJ1-6; possibly TRBD1 for D (6 bases). From germline, CDR1 is GTSNPN and CDR2 SVGIG (reference sequence). This CDR3 spans 13 amino acids. V shed 1 base and J shed 7 bases, with 8 bases lying between them. CDR3 sequence: CAWSDRENSPLHF. CDR3 nucleotide sequence: TGTGCCTGGAGTGACAGGGAGAATTCACCCCTCCACTTT.

This clone has just one count. The genes are TRBV11-2 and TRBJ2-5, with unresolved D. The V gene's germline CDR1 is SGHAT and CDR2 FQNNGV. The CDR3 has 13 residues. Trimming left V 2 bases short and J 4 bases short, with 8 bases between. The DNA of the CDR3 is TGTGCCAGCAGCTTAATTGCCTTAGAGACCCAGTACTTC. This codes for CASSLIALETQYF.